This TCR beta chain was identified in a study of T cell repertoires in ileal Crohn's disease. About the study: Thiopurines (approximately ten) or anti-TNF agents (around 17) were given postoperatively to about half.

Germline values: CDR1 WSHSY, CDR2 SAAADI. The CDR3 length is 15 residues. The V and J ends lost 3 bases and 1 base, in that order; junction bases with no gene match: 2. TCRdb's table, derived via immunoSEQ multiplex PCR, lists solely in-frame clones and lacks some. The sample shows thousands of clones, roughly 70% of them seen only once. Notes on this clone: What it binds is not known.

Broader study findings: Clonal expansions were more frequent in active smokers than non-smokers at surgery.

This sequence originates from an adult with Crohn's disease. V is TRBV10-2 and J is TRBJ2-5, with TRBD1 matching over 10 bases. Sequenced material: ileal tissue. CDR3 sequence: CASSDGTGAQETQYF. The CDR3 nucleotides read TGCGCCAGCAGTGACGGGACAGGGGCCCAAGAGACCCAGTACTTC.